A selection of T cell receptor beta chains follows, all from one sample in a study of blood T cell repertoires in COVID-19. TCRdb's copy holds only in-frame clones and misses some; the assay was immunoSEQ multiplex PCR. The sample includes about 49,000 clones, around 83% of them seen just once. Sample: peripheral blood. These receptors were collected from a man aged 50 or older with acute or convalescent COVID-19. Both conserved end residues are part of each CDR3. The D gene is left open where the match is weak. Clone size appears in some rows only: once, few, many, or a class for an expanded clone.

>TRBJ2-2|NA|TRBV7-2|NA
CASRLDQGRTGELFF
TGTGCCAGCCGCTTAGATCAGGGGAGAACCGGGGAGCTGTTTTTT
>TRBJ2-1|NA|TRBV7-9|NA
CASSLASSGDEQFF
TGTGCCAGCAGCTTAGCTAGCTCCGGCGATGAGCAGTTCTTC
>TRBJ1-4|TRBD1|TRBV4-1|once
CASSQGQGVEKLFF
TGCGCCAGCAGCCAGGGACAGGGGGTCGAAAAACTGTTTTTT
>TRBJ2-5|NA|TRBV4-3|NA
CASSQEAERGGGETQYF
TGCGCCAGCAGCCAAGAAGCGGAGAGGGGGGGCGGTGAGACCCAGTACTTC
>TRBJ2-7|NA|TRBV19|NA
CASSQGFAYEQYF
TGTGCCAGTAGTCAGGGGTTCGCCTACGAGCAGTACTTC
>TRBJ2-7|TRBD1|TRBV6-5|NA
CASSSGQGLGQYF
TGTGCCAGCAGTTCGGGACAGGGATTGGGGCAGTACTTC
>TRBJ1-5|NA|TRBV4-2|NA
CASSQDRGKPQHF
TGTGCCAGCAGCCAAGATCGGGGAAAACCCCAGCATTTT
>TRBJ1-2|TRBD1|TRBV6-2/TRBV6-3|NA
CASSLLFPGQGYGYTF
TGTGCCAGCAGTCTTCTTTTTCCGGGACAGGGGTATGGCTACACCTTC
>TRBJ2-7|NA|TRBV15|NA
CATRVGRGLYEQYF
TGTGCCACCAGAGTTGGCAGGGGCCTCTACGAGCAGTACTTC
>TRBJ2-1|NA|TRBV7-2|NA
CASSDRVLSANEQFF
TGTGCCAGCTCAGATCGGGTTTTGTCGGCCAATGAGCAGTTCTTC
>TRBJ2-5|TRBD1|TRBV7-2|NA
CASSLGDRAQETQYF
TGTGCCAGCAGCTTAGGGGACAGGGCCCAAGAGACCCAGTACTTC
>TRBJ2-3|NA|TRBV5-1|NA
CASSLVVGTDTQYF
TGCGCCAGCAGCTTGGTAGTCGGCACAGATACGCAGTATTTT
>TRBJ1-2|TRBD1|TRBV7-9|NA
CASSLAGQGAGYGYTF
TGTGCCAGCAGCTTAGCGGGACAGGGGGCTGGCTATGGCTACACCTTC
>TRBJ1-1|NA|TRBV7-2|NA
CASSLYTVNTEAFF
TGTGCCAGCAGCTTATATACGGTGAACACTGAAGCTTTCTTT
>TRBJ1-2|NA|TRBV30|NA
CAWKWAGGNYGYTF
TGTGCCTGGAAATGGGCAGGAGGAAACTATGGCTACACCTTC
>TRBJ2-5|NA|TRBV19|once
CASSIGHQETQYF
TGTGCCAGTAGTATAGGACATCAAGAGACCCAGTACTTC
>TRBJ1-1|NA|TRBV10-2|NA
CASRKQENTEAFF
TGCGCCAGCAGGAAACAGGAGAACACTGAAGCTTTCTTT
>TRBJ1-5|TRBD1|TRBV28|once
CASSPGQGGSQPQHF
TGTGCCAGCAGCCCTGGACAGGGTGGGAGTCAGCCCCAGCATTTT
>TRBJ1-5|NA|TRBV11-2|NA
CASSLGGLYQPQHF
TGTGCCAGCAGCTTAGGCGGTCTGTATCAGCCCCAGCATTTT
>TRBJ2-3|TRBD1|TRBV11-2|NA
CASSVGGSTQYF
TGTGCCAGCAGCGTAGGGGGCAGTACGCAGTATTTT
>TRBJ1-2|NA|TRBV27|NA
CASSPGGTRYNYGYTF
TGTGCCAGCAGTCCGGGGGGGACACGCTATAACTATGGCTACACCTTC
>TRBJ1-1|NA|TRBV10-1|few
CASSGGGTEAFF
TGCGCCAGCAGTGGCGGGGGGACTGAAGCTTTCTTT
>TRBJ1-1|NA|TRBV27|NA
CASSLQTGKYGTEAFF
TGTGCCAGCAGTCTCCAGACGGGAAAATACGGAACTGAAGCTTTCTTT
>TRBJ2-1|TRBD2|TRBV4-3|NA
CASSQDKRGVLSSYNEQFF
TGCGCCAGCAGCCAAGATAAGCGGGGGGTCCTGAGCTCCTACAATGAGCAGTTCTTC
>TRBJ1-2|TRBD1|TRBV24-1|NA
CATSDPAGQGNYGYTF
TGTGCCACCAGTGACCCCGCGGGACAGGGTAACTATGGCTACACCTTC
>TRBJ2-1|NA|TRBV28|once
CASSFGGGVEQFF
TGTGCCAGCAGTTTCGGAGGGGGGGTTGAGCAGTTCTTC
>TRBJ2-7|NA|TRBV14|NA
CASSQDLSPGYSYEQYF
TGTGCCAGCAGCCAAGATCTGTCGCCGGGATACTCCTACGAGCAGTACTTC
>TRBJ2-7|TRBD2|TRBV2|NA
CASRRGRGGPYEQYF
TGTGCCAGCAGACGGGGTCGGGGAGGGCCCTACGAGCAGTACTTC
>TRBJ1-2|NA|TRBV18|NA
CASSPTLDSNYGYTF
TGTGCCAGCTCACCGACCTTGGACAGTAACTATGGCTACACCTTC
>TRBJ2-7|TRBD2|TRBV4-3|NA
CASSQEYGTSGLYEQYF
TGCGCCAGCAGCCAAGAGTATGGGACTAGCGGGCTCTACGAGCAGTACTTC
>TRBJ1-6|NA|TRBV28|NA
CASSSGNSPLHF
TGTGCCAGCAGCTCCGGTAATTCACCCCTCCACTTT
>TRBJ2-7|NA|TRBV14|few
CASSQRGGTAYEQYF
TGTGCCAGCAGCCAAAGGGGGGGGACCGCCTACGAGCAGTACTTC
>TRBJ2-1|TRBD2|TRBV5-1|NA
CASSLPSGGYNEQFF
TGCGCCAGCAGCCTCCCTAGCGGGGGCTACAATGAGCAGTTCTTC
>TRBJ1-6|TRBD1|TRBV9|NA
CASSGERGAGGLSPLHF
TGTGCCAGCAGCGGAGAGAGGGGGGCAGGGGGTCTTTCACCCCTCCACTTT
>TRBJ1-1|NA|TRBV9|NA
CASSVAQGTKAFF
TGTGCCAGCAGCGTAGCTCAGGGTACTAAAGCTTTCTTT
>TRBJ2-5|TRBD2|TRBV20-1|NA
CSASSIGGGVHKETQYF
TGCAGTGCTAGTTCGATCGGGGGAGGGGTCCACAAGGAGACCCAGTACTTC
>TRBJ2-7|NA|TRBV7-6|NA
CASSYLDSPSYEQYF
TGTGCCAGCAGCTACCTGGACAGCCCCTCCTACGAGCAGTACTTC
>TRBJ2-3|TRBD1|TRBV19|NA
CASSAPGQGRSDTQYF
TGTGCCAGTAGTGCTCCGGGACAGGGTCGTTCAGATACGCAGTATTTT
>TRBJ1-3|TRBD1|TRBV11-2|NA
CASSLGWTGGPVSGNTIYF
TGTGCCAGCAGCTTAGGTTGGACAGGGGGCCCAGTCTCTGGAAACACCATATATTTT
>TRBJ2-3|TRBD1|TRBV4-3|NA
CASSLLPQGLEDTQYF
TGCGCCAGCAGCCTCCTCCCACAGGGGTTAGAGGATACGCAGTATTTT
>TRBJ2-7|TRBD1|TRBV4-3|NA
CASSQNRQGAHEQYF
TGCGCCAGCAGCCAGAACCGACAGGGGGCCCACGAGCAGTACTTC
>TRBJ1-1|TRBD1|TRBV19|NA
CASSNTGGSTEAFF
TGTGCCAGTAGCAACACAGGGGGCAGTACTGAAGCTTTCTTT
>TRBJ2-4|NA|TRBV21-1|few
CASSKVESIKNIQYF
TGTGCCAGCAGCAAAGTAGAGTCCATTAAGAACATTCAGTACTTC
>TRBJ1-1|NA|TRBV30|few
CAWSVLQENTEAFF
TGTGCCTGGAGTGTTCTGCAGGAGAACACTGAAGCTTTCTTT
>TRBJ1-3|NA|TRBV19|once
CASPQGSGNTIYF
TGTGCCAGTCCACAGGGCTCTGGAAACACCATATATTTT
>TRBJ2-3|TRBD1|TRBV11-2|NA
CASSVTGTEPQETQYF
TGTGCCAGCAGCGTAACCGGGACAGAGCCCCAAGAGACGCAGTATTTT
>TRBJ2-1|NA|TRBV4-3|NA
CASSRSGIGEQFF
TGCGCCAGCAGCCGCTCAGGTATCGGTGAGCAGTTCTTC
>TRBJ2-7|NA|TRBV28|once
CASSFVESYEQYF
TGTGCCAGCAGTTTCGTCGAGTCCTACGAGCAGTACTTC
>TRBJ2-1|NA|TRBV4-3|NA
CASSQVTSSYNEQFF
TGCGCCAGCAGCCAAGTAACGAGCTCCTACAATGAGCAGTTCTTC
>TRBJ2-7|TRBD2|TRBV29-1|NA
CSVRSGLAGGAYEQYF
TGCAGCGTTAGATCGGGACTAGCGGGAGGGGCCTACGAGCAGTACTTC
>TRBJ2-3|NA|TRBV5-8|NA
CASSPQIRVLGDTQYF
TGTGCCAGCAGCCCGCAAATCCGGGTCTTAGGAGATACGCAGTATTTT
>TRBJ2-7|NA|TRBV7-9|NA
CASSLVRDSSEQYF
TGTGCCAGCAGCTTAGTAAGGGACTCCTCCGAGCAGTACTTC